This T cell receptor (beta chain) was profiled in a study of cytomegalovirus exposure and HLA in healthy donors. Notes on the study in general: In a later analysis, at a false discovery rate of 0.05, approximately 16,000 TCR beta sequences matched HLA alleles.

Regarding this clone: The antigen is undetermined.

Both 60 Vbeta primers and 13 Jbeta primers went into the PCR. Here immunoSEQ multiplex PCR was the method, and the copy in TCRdb shows in-frame clones only, minus some. The data contain approximately 170,000 clones, 80% to 85% of them singletons. V dropped 0 bases and J dropped 7 bases, with 17 bases sitting between them. The CDR3 is 16 residues long. Germline V gene lookup returns CDR1 SGDLS and CDR2 YYNGEE. V gene TRBV9 combines with J gene TRBJ2-1, with D possibly being TRBD2 (6 bases). Sequenced: PBMCs. The sequence was collected from a human donor in good health. DNA of the CDR3: TGTGCCAGCAGCGTAGTCCTGGCGGGGCCGAGGAATGAGCAGTTCTTC. Protein: CASSVVLAGPRNEQFF.